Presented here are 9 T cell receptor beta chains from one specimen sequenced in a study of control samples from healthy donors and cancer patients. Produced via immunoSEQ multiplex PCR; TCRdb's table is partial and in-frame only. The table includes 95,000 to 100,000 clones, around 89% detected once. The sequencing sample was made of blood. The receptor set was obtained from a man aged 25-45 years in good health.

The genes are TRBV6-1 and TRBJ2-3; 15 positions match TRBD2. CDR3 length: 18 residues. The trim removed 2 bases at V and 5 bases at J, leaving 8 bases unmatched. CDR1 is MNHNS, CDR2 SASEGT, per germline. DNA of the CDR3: TGTGCCAGCAGTGAATGGACTAGCGGGAGGGCCGCTGGAGATACGCAGTATTTT. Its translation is CASSEWTSGRAAGDTQYF.

CDR3 sequence reads: CATSAGYGYTF. CDR3 coding DNA: TGTGCCACCAGTGCTGGCTATGGCTACACCTTC. This sequence joins TRBV24-1 and TRBJ1-2; D gene uncertain. CDR1 and CDR2 from the germline V gene are KGHDR and SFDVKD. Trimming pared 5 bases from V and 4 bases from J, leaving 4 bases between. The CDR3 length is 11 residues.

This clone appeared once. The CDR3 here is CAISEWGPGELFF. In DNA, the CDR3 is TGTGCCATCAGTGAGTGGGGTCCCGGGGAGCTGTTTTTT. The rearrangement links TRBV10-3 to TRBJ2-2; D call uncertain. V was clipped by 1 base and J by 6 bases, with 6 bases between them. Per the germline V gene, CDR1 is ENHRY and CDR2 is SYGVKD. The length of the CDR3 is 13 residues.

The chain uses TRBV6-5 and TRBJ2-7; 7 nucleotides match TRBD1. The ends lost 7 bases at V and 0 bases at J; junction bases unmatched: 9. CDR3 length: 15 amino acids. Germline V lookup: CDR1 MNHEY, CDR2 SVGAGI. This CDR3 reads CASTQGGSFSYEQYF. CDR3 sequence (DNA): TGTGCCAGCACTCAAGGGGGCAGCTTCTCCTACGAGCAGTACTTC.

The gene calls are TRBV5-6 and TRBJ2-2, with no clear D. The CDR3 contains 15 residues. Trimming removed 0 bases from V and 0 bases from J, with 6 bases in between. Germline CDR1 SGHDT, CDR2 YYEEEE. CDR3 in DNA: TGTGCCAGCAGCTTGGTCAGCCCGAACACCGGGGAGCTGTTTTTT. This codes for CASSLVSPNTGELFF. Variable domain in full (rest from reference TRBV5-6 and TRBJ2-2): DAGVTQSPTHLIKTRGQQVTLRCSPKSGHDTVSWYQQALGQGPQFIFQYYEEEERQRGNFPDRFSGHQFPNYSSELNVNALLLGDSALYLCASSLVSPNTGELFFGEGSRLTVL.

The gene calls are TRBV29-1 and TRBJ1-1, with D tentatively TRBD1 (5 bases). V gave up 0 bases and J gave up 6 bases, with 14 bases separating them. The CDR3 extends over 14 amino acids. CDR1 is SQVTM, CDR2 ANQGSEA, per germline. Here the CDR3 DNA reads TGCAGCGTTGAAGATCCCCCGACGGGGCCTGAAGCTTTCTTT. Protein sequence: CSVEDPPTGPEAFF.

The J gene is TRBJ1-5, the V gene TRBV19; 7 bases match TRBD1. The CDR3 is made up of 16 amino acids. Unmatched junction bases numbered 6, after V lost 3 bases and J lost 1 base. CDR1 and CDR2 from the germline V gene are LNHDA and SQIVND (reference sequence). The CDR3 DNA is TGTGCCAGTAGTATGACCAACAGGGGAAGCAATCAGCCCCAGCATTTT. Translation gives CASSMTNRGSNQPQHF. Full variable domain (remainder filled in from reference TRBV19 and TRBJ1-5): DGGITQSPKYLFRKEGQNVTLSCEQNLNHDAMYWYRQDPGQGLRLIYYSQIVNDFQKGDIAEGYSVSREKKESFPLTVTSAQKNPTAFYLCASSMTNRGSNQPQHFGDGTRLSIL.

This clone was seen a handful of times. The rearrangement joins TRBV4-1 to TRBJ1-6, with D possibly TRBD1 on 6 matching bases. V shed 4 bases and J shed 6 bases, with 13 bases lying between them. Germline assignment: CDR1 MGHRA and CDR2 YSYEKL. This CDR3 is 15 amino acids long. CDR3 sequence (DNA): TGCGCCAGCAGCCGCACCGGGACACCTAATTCACCCCTCCACTTT. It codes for CASSRTGTPNSPLHF.

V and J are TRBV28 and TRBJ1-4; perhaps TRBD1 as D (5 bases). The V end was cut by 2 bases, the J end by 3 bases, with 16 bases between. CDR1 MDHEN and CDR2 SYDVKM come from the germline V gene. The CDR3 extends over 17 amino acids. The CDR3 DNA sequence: TGTGCCAGCAGTTTAGAAGGGGACGGACGGTCTAATGAAAAACTGTTTTTT. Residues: CASSLEGDGRSNEKLFF.